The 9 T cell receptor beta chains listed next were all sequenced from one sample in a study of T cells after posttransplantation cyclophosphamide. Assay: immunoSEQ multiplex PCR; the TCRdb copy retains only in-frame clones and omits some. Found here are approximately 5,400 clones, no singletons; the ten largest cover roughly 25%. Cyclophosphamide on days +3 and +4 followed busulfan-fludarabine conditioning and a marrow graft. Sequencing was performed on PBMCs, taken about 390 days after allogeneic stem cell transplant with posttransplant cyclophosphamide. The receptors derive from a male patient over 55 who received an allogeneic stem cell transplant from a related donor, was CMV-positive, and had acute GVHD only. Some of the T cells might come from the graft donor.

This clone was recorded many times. The CDR3 region has the DNA TGTGCCAGTATAGGAGGGGGCGATCAGCCCCAGCATTTT. Protein: CASIGGGDQPQHF. V usage is TRBV19 and J usage is TRBJ1-5; 7 nucleotides align to TRBD1. The germline gives CDR1 LNHDA, CDR2 SQIVND (reference sequence). V lost 7 bases, J lost 5 bases, and 5 bases stayed unmatched. The CDR3 has 13 residues. The full variable domain, in which reference TRBV19 and TRBJ1-5 provide the parts outside the CDR3, is DGGITQSPKYLFRKEGQNVTLSCEQNLNHDAMYWYRQDPGQGLRLIYYSQIVNDFQKGDIAEGYSVSREKKESFPLTVTSAQKNPTAFYLCASIGGGDQPQHFGDGTRLSIL.

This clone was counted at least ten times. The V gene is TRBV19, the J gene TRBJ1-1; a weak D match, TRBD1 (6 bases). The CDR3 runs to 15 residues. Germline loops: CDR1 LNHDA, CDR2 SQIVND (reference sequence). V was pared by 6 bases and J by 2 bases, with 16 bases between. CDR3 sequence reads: CASSDFRGYNTEAFF. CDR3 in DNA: TGTGCCAGTAGCGACTTCAGGGGTTATAACACTGAAGCTTTCTTT.

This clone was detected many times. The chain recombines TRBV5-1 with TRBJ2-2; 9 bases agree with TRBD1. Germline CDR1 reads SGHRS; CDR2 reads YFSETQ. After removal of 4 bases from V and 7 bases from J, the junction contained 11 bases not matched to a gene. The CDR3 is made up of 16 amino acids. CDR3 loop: CASSVTPGQGIGELFF. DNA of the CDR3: TGCGCCAGCAGCGTGACGCCGGGACAGGGAATCGGGGAGCTGTTTTTT.

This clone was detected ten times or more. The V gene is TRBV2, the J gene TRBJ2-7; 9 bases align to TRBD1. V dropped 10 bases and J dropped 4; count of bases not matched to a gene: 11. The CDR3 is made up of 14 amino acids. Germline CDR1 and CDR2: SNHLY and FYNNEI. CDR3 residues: CATVRDRASYEQYF. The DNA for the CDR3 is TGTGCCACCGTCCGGGACAGGGCCTCATACGAGCAGTACTTC.

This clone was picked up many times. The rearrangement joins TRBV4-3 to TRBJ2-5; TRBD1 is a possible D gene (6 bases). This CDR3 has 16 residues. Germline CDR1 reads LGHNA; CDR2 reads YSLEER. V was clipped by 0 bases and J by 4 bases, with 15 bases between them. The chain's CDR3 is CASSQDTVGGAETQYF. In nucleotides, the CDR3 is TGCGCCAGCAGCCAAGATACGGTAGGGGGAGCAGAGACCCAGTACTTC.

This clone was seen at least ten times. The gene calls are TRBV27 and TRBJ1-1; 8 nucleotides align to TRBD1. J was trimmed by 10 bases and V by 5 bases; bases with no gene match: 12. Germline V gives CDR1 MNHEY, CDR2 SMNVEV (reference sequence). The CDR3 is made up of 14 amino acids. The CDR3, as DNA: TGTGCCAGCAGTCCGATCCCTGACAGGGGATCAGCTTTCTTT. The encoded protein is CASSPIPDRGSAFF.

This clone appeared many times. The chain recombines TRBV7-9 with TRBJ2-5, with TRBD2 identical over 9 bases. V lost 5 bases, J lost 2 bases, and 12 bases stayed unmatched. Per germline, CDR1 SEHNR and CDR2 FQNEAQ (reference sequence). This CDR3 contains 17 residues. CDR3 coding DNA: TGTGCCAGCAGCCCAAGAGTTGGCCTAGCGGGACAAGAGACCCAGTACTTC. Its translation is CASSPRVGLAGQETQYF. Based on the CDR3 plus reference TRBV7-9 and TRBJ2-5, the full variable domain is DTGVSQNPRHKITKRGQNVTFRCDPISEHNRLYWYRQTLGQGPEFLTYFQNEAQLEKSRLLSDRFSAERPKGSFSTLEIQRTEQGDSAMYLCASSPRVGLAGQETQYFGPGTRLLVL.

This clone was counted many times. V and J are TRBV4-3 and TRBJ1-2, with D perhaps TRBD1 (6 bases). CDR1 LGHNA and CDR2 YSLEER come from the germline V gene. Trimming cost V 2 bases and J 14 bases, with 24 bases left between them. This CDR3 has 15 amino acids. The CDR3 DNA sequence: TGCGCCAGCAGCCAACTTAACCAGGGGACCCGGTATAGGACCTTC. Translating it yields CASSQLNQGTRYRTF.

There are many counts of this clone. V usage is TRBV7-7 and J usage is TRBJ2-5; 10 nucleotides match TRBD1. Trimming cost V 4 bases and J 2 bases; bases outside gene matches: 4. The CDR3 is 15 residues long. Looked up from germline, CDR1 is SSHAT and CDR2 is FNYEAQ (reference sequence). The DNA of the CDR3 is TGTGCCAGCAGCTACCGACAGGGGGCTCAAGAGACCCAGTACTTC. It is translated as CASSYRQGAQETQYF.